Listed below are T cell receptor beta chains from one sample, sequenced in a study of identical twins. From the 5' RACE reads, TCRdb called clonotypes with MiXCR, one entry per CDR3 protein. Of approximately 700,000 distinct CDR3 sequences in the sample, around 6.1% were seen once. What was sequenced was naive T cells sorted from blood. The receptors here all came from a young man in good health. Each CDR3 is given with its conserved first and last residue. Each record gives: V gene, clone size, J gene, D gene, CDR3 DNA, CDR3 protein. A D gene is named only where the DNA matches it firmly. The size of a clone is reported for some rows only, either as once, few or many, or as a class for expanded clones.

v_call: TRBV4-1
clone_size: few
j_call: TRBJ2-2
d_call: NA
cdr3_nt: TGCGCCAGCAGCTTCGATGACTGGGGCACCGGGGAGCTGTTTTTT
cdr3_aa: CASSFDDWGTGELFF

v_call: TRBV5-1
clone_size: NA
j_call: TRBJ2-1
d_call: TRBD2
cdr3_nt: TGCGCCAGCAGCTCCCAGCTAGCGGGAGGAAACAATGAGCAGTTCTTC
cdr3_aa: CASSSQLAGGNNEQFF

v_call: TRBV20-1
clone_size: NA
j_call: TRBJ2-7
d_call: NA
cdr3_nt: TGCAGTGCTAGAGATATCCAGAGCGCCTACGAGCAGTACTTC
cdr3_aa: CSARDIQSAYEQYF

v_call: TRBV14
clone_size: few
j_call: TRBJ2-5
d_call: NA
cdr3_nt: TGTGCCAGCAGCCGGGGGGAGGCTAGCGTTTACGGAGAGACCCAGTACTTC
cdr3_aa: CASSRGEASVYGETQYF

v_call: TRBV20-1
clone_size: many
j_call: TRBJ2-1
d_call: NA
cdr3_nt: TGCAGTGCAACCTACGGGACTGAAAATGAGCAGTTCTTC
cdr3_aa: CSATYGTENEQFF

v_call: TRBV18
clone_size: few
j_call: TRBJ2-1
d_call: NA
cdr3_nt: TGTGCCAGCTCACCACGACAGGCTTCAAACAATGAGCAGTTCTTC
cdr3_aa: CASSPRQASNNEQFF

v_call: TRBV21-1
clone_size: many
j_call: TRBJ2-7
d_call: NA
cdr3_nt: TGTGCCAGACCCTGGACAGGCCAGGCCTACGAGCAGTACTTC
cdr3_aa: CARPWTGQAYEQYF

v_call: TRBV24-1
clone_size: many
j_call: TRBJ2-1
d_call: NA
cdr3_nt: TGTGCCACCAGTGATACGGATCGTGAGCAGTTCTTC
cdr3_aa: CATSDTDREQFF

v_call: TRBV20-1
clone_size: few
j_call: TRBJ2-5
d_call: TRBD1
cdr3_nt: TGCAGTGCGGGACAGGGGCGACAAGAGACCCAGTACTTC
cdr3_aa: CSAGQGRQETQYF

v_call: TRBV4-3
clone_size: many
j_call: TRBJ2-1
d_call: NA
cdr3_nt: TGCGCCAGCAGCCAGGTCCGGCTAGCGCCACTCTCCTACAATGAGCAGTTCTTC
cdr3_aa: CASSQVRLAPLSYNEQFF

v_call: TRBV20-1
clone_size: NA
j_call: TRBJ2-2
d_call: TRBD2
cdr3_nt: TGCAGTGCTTCGATAGCGGGAGCGGCCACCGGGGAGCTGTTTTTT
cdr3_aa: CSASIAGAATGELFF

v_call: TRBV27
clone_size: many
j_call: TRBJ1-5
d_call: TRBD1
cdr3_nt: TGTGCCAGCAGTTCATTATCCGGGACAGGGGGGTATCAGCCCCAGCATTTT
cdr3_aa: CASSSLSGTGGYQPQHF

v_call: TRBV20-1
clone_size: few
j_call: TRBJ2-2
d_call: NA
cdr3_nt: TGCAGTGCCCCCGCCCCGGCGTTGGAGGAGCTGTTTTTT
cdr3_aa: CSAPAPALEELFF

v_call: TRBV12-3/TRBV12-4
clone_size: many
j_call: TRBJ1-6
d_call: NA
cdr3_nt: TGTGCCAGCAGTTTAGTTACGGGACCCCTCCACTTT
cdr3_aa: CASSLVTGPLHF

v_call: TRBV7-8
clone_size: few
j_call: TRBJ2-7
d_call: TRBD2
cdr3_nt: TGTGCCAGCAGCTTAGTTCCGAGACTAGCGGAGAACTACGAGCAGTACTTC
cdr3_aa: CASSLVPRLAENYEQYF

v_call: TRBV6-5
clone_size: NA
j_call: TRBJ1-5
d_call: NA
cdr3_nt: TGTGCCAGCAGTTATGGCCCGGTTCAGCCCCAGCATTTT
cdr3_aa: CASSYGPVQPQHF

v_call: TRBV3-1
clone_size: NA
j_call: TRBJ2-3
d_call: NA
cdr3_nt: TGTGCCAGCAGCCAAGAGCGGCTAGTCACCAGGGCAGATACGCAGTATTTT
cdr3_aa: CASSQERLVTRADTQYF

v_call: TRBV5-1
clone_size: many
j_call: TRBJ2-3
d_call: NA
cdr3_nt: TGCGCCAGCAGCTTCTGGACTACAGATAAGACGCAGTATTTT
cdr3_aa: CASSFWTTDKTQYF

v_call: TRBV5-1
clone_size: NA
j_call: TRBJ2-1
d_call: TRBD1
cdr3_nt: TGCGCCAGCAGCTTGGGGGGGACAGGGAGTGTCAATGAGCAGTTCTTC
cdr3_aa: CASSLGGTGSVNEQFF

v_call: TRBV5-1
clone_size: few
j_call: TRBJ2-3
d_call: TRBD2
cdr3_nt: TGCGCCAGCAGCAGTAGGGAGGGCCCAGATACGCAGTATTTT
cdr3_aa: CASSSREGPDTQYF

v_call: TRBV30
clone_size: few
j_call: TRBJ2-7
d_call: NA
cdr3_nt: TGTGCCTGGAGAAGGACGGGCGAGCAGTACTTC
cdr3_aa: CAWRRTGEQYF

v_call: TRBV5-6
clone_size: NA
j_call: TRBJ2-3
d_call: NA
cdr3_nt: TGTGCCAGCACCACCCCGGAGGATACGCAGTATTTT
cdr3_aa: CASTTPEDTQYF

v_call: TRBV12-3/TRBV12-4
clone_size: many
j_call: TRBJ1-3
d_call: NA
cdr3_nt: TGTGCCAGCACACAGACCAGGGCTCCGGGAAACACCATATATTTT
cdr3_aa: CASTQTRAPGNTIYF

v_call: TRBV12-3/TRBV12-4
clone_size: NA
j_call: TRBJ1-2
d_call: NA
cdr3_nt: TGTGCCAGTAGACTGACCAACTATGGCTACACCTTC
cdr3_aa: CASRLTNYGYTF

v_call: TRBV7-6
clone_size: few
j_call: TRBJ2-5
d_call: TRBD1
cdr3_nt: TGTGCCAGCAGCTTATCTTTGGGACAGGGAGAGCAGACCCAGTACTTC
cdr3_aa: CASSLSLGQGEQTQYF

v_call: TRBV10-3
clone_size: NA
j_call: TRBJ2-7
d_call: NA
cdr3_nt: TGTGCCATCAGTGAGCCTCCGGGACCCGACTTGTTTTTC
cdr3_aa: CAISEPPGPDLFF

v_call: TRBV14
clone_size: few
j_call: TRBJ2-1
d_call: NA
cdr3_nt: TGTGCCAGCAAGTGGGGGGAAATCGATGAGCAGTTCTTC
cdr3_aa: CASKWGEIDEQFF

v_call: TRBV20-1
clone_size: many
j_call: TRBJ2-1
d_call: TRBD2
cdr3_nt: TGCAGTGCCCCTAAGCGGGAGTGGGAAAATGAGCAGTTCTTC
cdr3_aa: CSAPKREWENEQFF

v_call: TRBV20-1
clone_size: many
j_call: TRBJ2-2
d_call: TRBD1
cdr3_nt: TGCAGTGCGCCCGGGACAGGGAAAACCGGGGAGCTGTTTTTT
cdr3_aa: CSAPGTGKTGELFF

v_call: TRBV5-1
clone_size: few
j_call: TRBJ2-3
d_call: NA
cdr3_nt: TGCGCCAGCAGCTTGGCGGACGGGGATACGCAGTATTTT
cdr3_aa: CASSLADGDTQYF

v_call: TRBV9
clone_size: many
j_call: TRBJ2-5
d_call: NA
cdr3_nt: TGTGCCAGCAGCGTAGTCGGTAGCGGTTTAGAGACCCAGTACTTC
cdr3_aa: CASSVVGSGLETQYF

v_call: TRBV12-3/TRBV12-4
clone_size: NA
j_call: TRBJ1-4
d_call: NA
cdr3_nt: TGTGCCAGCAGTACCAGTTGGAAGGGTGAAAAACTGTTTTTT
cdr3_aa: CASSTSWKGEKLFF

v_call: TRBV5-1
clone_size: many
j_call: TRBJ2-5
d_call: NA
cdr3_nt: TGCGCCAGCAGCTTGCAAGGCCGGCAAGAGACCCAGTACTTC
cdr3_aa: CASSLQGRQETQYF